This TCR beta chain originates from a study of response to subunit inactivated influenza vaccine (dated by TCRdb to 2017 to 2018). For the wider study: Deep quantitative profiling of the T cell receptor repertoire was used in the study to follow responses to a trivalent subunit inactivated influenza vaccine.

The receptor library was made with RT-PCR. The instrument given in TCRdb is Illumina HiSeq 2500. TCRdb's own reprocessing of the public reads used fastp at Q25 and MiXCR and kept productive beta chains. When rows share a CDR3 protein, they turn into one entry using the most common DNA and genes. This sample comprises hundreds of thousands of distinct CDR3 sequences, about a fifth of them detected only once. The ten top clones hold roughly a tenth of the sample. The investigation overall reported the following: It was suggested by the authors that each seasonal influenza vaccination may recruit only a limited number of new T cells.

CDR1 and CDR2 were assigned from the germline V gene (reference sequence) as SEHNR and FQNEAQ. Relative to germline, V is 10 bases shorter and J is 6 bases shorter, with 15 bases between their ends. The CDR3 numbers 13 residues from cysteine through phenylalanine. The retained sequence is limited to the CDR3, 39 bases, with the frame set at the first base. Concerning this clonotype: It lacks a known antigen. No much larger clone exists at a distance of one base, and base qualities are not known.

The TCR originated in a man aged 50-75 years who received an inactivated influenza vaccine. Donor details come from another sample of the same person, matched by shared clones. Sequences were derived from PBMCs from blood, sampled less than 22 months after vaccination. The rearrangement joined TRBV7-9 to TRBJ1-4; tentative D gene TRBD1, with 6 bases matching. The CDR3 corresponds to CATLIRGDEKLFF. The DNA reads TGTGCCACTTTAATCAGGGGAGATGAAAAACTGTTTTTT.